These T cell receptor beta chains were read from a single sample in a study of beta chain features in type 1 diabetes. Here immunoSEQ multiplex PCR was the method, and the copy in TCRdb shows in-frame clones only, minus some. The data contain under 200,000 clones, about 9.3% of them seen just once; the ten biggest clones take up 0.45% to 0.6%. The sample consisted of central memory CD4+ T cells from blood. Receptor source: a man aged 30 to 45 with type 1 diabetes. Each CDR3 is given with its conserved first and last residue. The order of the fields is V gene, clone size, D gene, J gene, CDR3 protein, CDR3 DNA. D genes are given only for firm matches. A row's size may be missing; if present it is once, few, many or a size class.

>TRBV9|-|-|TRBJ2-1
CASSEQVGEQFF
TGTGCCAGCAGTGAGCAGGTAGGCGAGCAGTTCTTC
>TRBV5-1|few|-|TRBJ2-5
CASSITGTETQYF
TGCGCCAGCTCAATCACGGGTACGGAGACCCAGTACTTC
>TRBV6-6|few|-|TRBJ2-2
CASSYRDTGELFF
TGTGCCAGCAGTTACAGAGACACCGGGGAGCTGTTTTTT
>TRBV7-9|-|TRBD1|TRBJ1-4
CASSSDRGNEKLFF
TGTGCCAGCAGTTCAGACAGGGGAAATGAAAAACTGTTTTTT
>TRBV5-1|-|-|TRBJ1-1
CASSSDGQLSEAFF
TGCGCCAGCAGCTCGGACGGACAACTTTCTGAAGCTTTCTTT
>TRBV7-3|few|-|TRBJ2-1
CASSPRSLLGSGNEQFF
TGTGCCAGCAGCCCCCGTTCGTTACTAGGGTCGGGCAATGAGCAGTTCTTC
>TRBV5-1|-|TRBD1|TRBJ2-7
CASSLATGAYEQYF
TGCGCCAGCAGCTTGGCGACAGGGGCCTACGAGCAGTACTTC
>TRBV10-3|-|TRBD2|TRBJ2-1
CAISESTSGSYEQFF
TGTGCCATCAGTGAGTCGACTAGCGGGAGCTATGAGCAGTTCTTC
>TRBV5-4|-|TRBD2|TRBJ2-3
CASSALGTITDTQYF
TGTGCCAGCAGCGCTTTGGGGACTATTACAGATACGCAGTATTTT
>TRBV4-3|few|-|TRBJ1-3
CASSQGGGPGNTIYF
TGCGCCAGCAGCCAAGGTGGAGGGCCTGGAAACACCATATATTTT
>TRBV15|many|-|TRBJ2-2
CATSRDQIALPTGELFF
TGTGCCACCAGCAGAGATCAGATCGCCCTGCCCACCGGGGAGCTGTTTTTT
>TRBV9|-|-|TRBJ2-5
CASSSGGETQYF
TGTGCCAGCAGCTCAGGGGGGGAGACCCAGTACTTC
>TRBV28|few|-|TRBJ2-1
CASTTAGSYNEQFF
TGTGCCAGCACTACTGCCGGCTCCTACAATGAGCAGTTCTTC
>TRBV6-5|-|-|TRBJ2-3
CASISGSTDTQYF
TGTGCCAGCATAAGCGGTAGCACAGATACGCAGTATTTT
>TRBV2|few|TRBD1|TRBJ2-7
CASRDRGDEQYF
TGTGCCAGCAGGGACAGGGGGGACGAGCAGTACTTC
>TRBV18|-|-|TRBJ2-4
CASSLGGSAKNIQYF
TGTGCCAGCTCCCTCGGAGGGTCAGCCAAAAACATTCAGTACTTC
>TRBV28|-|-|TRBJ2-6
CASSFLLSSGANVLTF
TGTGCCAGCAGTTTTCTCCTTTCCTCTGGGGCCAACGTCCTGACTTTC
>TRBV5-1|few|-|TRBJ1-1
CASSLGADTEAFF
TGCGCCAGCAGCTTGGGGGCCGACACTGAAGCTTTCTTT
>TRBV5-4|-|-|TRBJ2-6
CASSSGYSGANVLTF
TGTGCCAGCAGCTCGGGGTACTCTGGGGCCAACGTCCTGACTTTC
>TRBV10-3|few|-|TRBJ1-5
CAINPGINQPQHF
TGTGCCATCAATCCGGGGATCAATCAGCCCCAGCATTTT
>TRBV7-9|few|-|TRBJ1-2
CASSTGHPKGYTF
TGTGCCAGCAGCACCGGACATCCCAAAGGCTACACCTTC
>TRBV18|-|TRBD1|TRBJ1-2
CASSPDRGNAYGYTF
TGTGCCAGCTCACCCGACAGGGGCAACGCCTATGGCTACACCTTC
>TRBV7-6|few|-|TRBJ1-5
CASSLQGHQPQHF
TGTGCCAGCAGCCTCCAGGGGCATCAGCCCCAGCATTTT
>TRBV9|few|TRBD2|TRBJ2-1
CASSTGGARGNEQFF
TGTGCCAGCAGCACGGGAGGGGCGCGGGGCAATGAGCAGTTCTTC
>TRBV9|few|-|TRBJ2-6
CASSARGSGANVLTF
TGTGCCAGCAGCGCCAGGGGATCTGGGGCCAACGTCCTGACTTTC
>TRBV7-8|-|-|TRBJ2-1
CASSLNGMVYNEQFF
TGTGCCAGCAGCTTAAACGGGATGGTCTACAATGAGCAGTTCTTC
>TRBV5-1|-|-|TRBJ2-4
CASSFGQSEGFWYF
TGCGCCAGCAGCTTTGGGCAGTCCGAGGGATTTTGGTACTTC
>TRBV9|few|-|TRBJ1-5
CASSPTGGGNQPQHF
TGTGCCAGCAGCCCGACAGGCGGTGGCAATCAGCCCCAGCATTTT
>TRBV7-2|few|-|TRBJ2-1
CASSQEGGYNEQFF
TGTGCCAGCAGCCAAGAGGGAGGTTACAATGAGCAGTTCTTC
>TRBV18|few|-|TRBJ2-7
CATSEAGATYEQYF
TGTGCCACCTCAGAGGCAGGGGCCACCTACGAGCAGTACTTC
>TRBV5-1|-|TRBD1|TRBJ2-7
CASTQTGVSYEQYF
TGCGCCAGCACGCAGACAGGGGTCTCCTACGAGCAGTACTTC
>TRBV11-2|few|-|TRBJ2-5
CASNLRLGSVETQYF
TGTGCCAGCAACCTCCGACTGGGTTCGGTGGAGACCCAGTACTTC
>TRBV5-4|many|-|TRBJ2-1
CASSLGSREEQFF
TGTGCCAGCAGCTTGGGTAGCCGGGAAGAGCAGTTCTTC
>TRBV18|-|TRBD1|TRBJ1-1
CASSPSSGGLNTEAFF
TGTGCCAGCTCACCCTCGTCAGGGGGCCTGAACACTGAAGCTTTCTTT
>TRBV5-8|-|TRBD2|TRBJ2-1
CASSEGLAASNEQFF
TGTGCCAGCAGTGAGGGACTAGCGGCCTCCAATGAGCAGTTCTTC
>TRBV28|-|-|TRBJ2-7
CASGEVTRYEQYF
TGTGCCAGCGGGGAGGTAACTCGCTACGAGCAGTACTTC
>TRBV7-7|-|-|TRBJ2-3
CASSFGPAGDTQYF
TGTGCTAGCAGCTTTGGACCCGCGGGAGATACGCAGTATTTT
>TRBV5-1|few|TRBD2|TRBJ2-7
CASSPGLAGGGTAFYEQYF
TGCGCCAGCAGCCCCGGACTAGCGGGAGGAGGGACGGCTTTCTACGAGCAGTACTTC
>TRBV5-1|few|-|TRBJ2-7
CASSLAGAGLAYEQYF
TGCGCCAGCAGCTTGGCCGGCGCGGGGCTAGCCTACGAGCAGTACTTC
>TRBV30|-|-|TRBJ1-2
CAWSGAGQIYGYTF
TGTGCCTGGAGTGGGGCAGGGCAGATCTATGGCTACACCTTC
>TRBV5-4|few|TRBD2|TRBJ2-5
CASSLKAGRRGETQYF
TGTGCCAGCAGCTTGAAAGCGGGACGGCGGGGAGAGACCCAGTACTTC
>TRBV19|few|-|TRBJ2-1
CASSTTPMRARRNEQFF
TGTGCCAGTAGTACCACCCCGATGCGGGCCCGCAGGAATGAGCAGTTCTTC
>TRBV29-1|-|TRBD1|TRBJ1-2
CSVETGGGYTF
TGCAGCGTCGAGACAGGGGGCGGCTACACCTTC
>TRBV2|-|TRBD2|TRBJ2-3
CASASGRATDTQYF
TGTGCCAGCGCTAGCGGGAGGGCCACCGATACGCAGTATTTT
>TRBV10-3|-|-|TRBJ2-7
CAISESKSGEQYF
TGTGCCATCAGTGAGTCAAAAAGCGGGGAGCAGTACTTC
>TRBV4-2|-|-|TRBJ2-7
CASSPAEGDYEQYF
TGTGCCAGCAGCCCAGCGGAGGGCGACTACGAGCAGTACTTC
>TRBV19|few|TRBD1|TRBJ2-2
CASRPGAGGSTGELFF
TGTGCCAGTAGACCCGGAGCAGGGGGTAGCACCGGGGAGCTGTTTTTT
>TRBV7-2|few|-|TRBJ2-3
CASSSGTSGAATDTQYF
TGTGCCAGCAGCTCGGGTACGTCAGGGGCGGCCACAGATACGCAGTATTTT
>TRBV28|few|TRBD2|TRBJ2-5
CASSLPGASGTQETQYF
TGTGCCAGCAGTTTACCGGGGGCTAGCGGGACCCAAGAGACCCAGTACTTC
>TRBV27|-|-|TRBJ2-3
CASRKTSTDTQYF
TGTGCCAGCAGGAAAACTAGCACAGATACGCAGTATTTT
>TRBV6-5|many|-|TRBJ1-1
CASRSELNTEAFF
TGTGCCAGCAGGAGCGAGCTGAACACTGAAGCTTTCTTT
>TRBV9|few|TRBD1|TRBJ2-2
CASSPQGNGELFF
TGTGCCAGCAGCCCACAGGGGAACGGGGAGCTGTTTTTT
>TRBV5-1|few|-|TRBJ2-3
CASSYRTVITDTQYF
TGCGCCAGCAGCTACAGGACCGTTATCACAGATACGCAGTATTTT
>TRBV9|-|-|TRBJ2-3
CASSVAPVDTQYF
TGTGCCAGCAGCGTAGCTCCAGTAGATACGCAGTATTTT
>TRBV28|-|TRBD1|TRBJ1-1
CASISGTDTSLNTEAFF
TGTGCCAGCATATCCGGGACAGACACCAGTTTGAACACTGAAGCTTTCTTT
>TRBV4-2|few|TRBD2|TRBJ2-5
CASSQESTSGRETQYF
TGTGCCAGCAGCCAAGAGTCGACTAGCGGCAGGGAGACCCAGTACTTC
>TRBV5-4|few|-|TRBJ1-2
CASSLQDTPGYTF
TGTGCCAGCAGCCTTCAGGACACTCCAGGCTACACCTTC
>TRBV7-9|-|TRBD2|TRBJ2-1
CASSLWSGRTRNEQFF
TGTGCCAGCAGCTTATGGAGCGGGAGGACTCGGAATGAGCAGTTCTTC
>TRBV5-1|few|TRBD1|TRBJ1-5
CASRGGTGQDQPQHF
TGCGCCAGCAGGGGGGGGACAGGGCAAGATCAGCCCCAGCATTTT